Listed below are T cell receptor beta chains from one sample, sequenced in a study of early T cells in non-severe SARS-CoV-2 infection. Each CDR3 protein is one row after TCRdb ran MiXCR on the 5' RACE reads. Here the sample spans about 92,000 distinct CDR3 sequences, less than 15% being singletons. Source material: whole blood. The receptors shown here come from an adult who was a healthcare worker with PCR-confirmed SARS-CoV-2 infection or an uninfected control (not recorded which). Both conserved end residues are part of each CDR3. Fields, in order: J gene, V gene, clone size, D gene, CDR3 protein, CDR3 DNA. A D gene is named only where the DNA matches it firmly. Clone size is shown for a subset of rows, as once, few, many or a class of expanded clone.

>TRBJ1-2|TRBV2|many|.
CASSEIWGNNYGYTF
TGTGCCAGCAGTGAAATCTGGGGGAACAACTATGGCTACACCTTC
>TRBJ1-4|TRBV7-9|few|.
CASSPEQGEEKLFF
TGTGCCAGCAGCCCTGAGCAGGGTGAAGAAAAACTGTTTTTT
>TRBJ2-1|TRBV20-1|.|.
CSATSAFYNEQFF
TGCAGTGCTACTAGCGCATTTTACAATGAGCAGTTCTTC
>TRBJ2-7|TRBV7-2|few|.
CASSLALQRAHF
TGTGCCAGCAGCTTAGCGCTTCAACGGGCCCACTTC
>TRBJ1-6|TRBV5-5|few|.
CASSWTLGATFALHF
TGTGCCAGCAGCTGGACTTTGGGGGCAACATTTGCCCTCCACTTT
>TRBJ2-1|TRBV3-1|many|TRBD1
CASSHRGQDEQFF
TGTGCCAGCAGCCACAGGGGGCAGGATGAGCAGTTCTTC
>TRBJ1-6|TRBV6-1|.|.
CASSEVRGNSPLHF
TGTGCCAGCAGTGAAGTCAGGGGTAATTCACCCCTCCACTTT
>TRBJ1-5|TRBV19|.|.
CASEQSSNQPQHF
TGTGCCAGCGAACAGAGTAGCAATCAGCCCCAGCATTTT
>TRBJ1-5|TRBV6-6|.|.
CASSKDSGNQPQHF
TGTGCCAGCAGCAAAGACAGTGGCAATCAGCCCCAGCATTTT
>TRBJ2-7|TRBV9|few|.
CASSVGTASYEQYF
TGTGCCAGCAGCGTAGGGACGGCCTCCTACGAGCAGTACTTC
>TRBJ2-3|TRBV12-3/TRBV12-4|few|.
CASSSHRGGDTQYF
TGTGCCAGCAGTTCCCACAGGGGGGGAGATACGCAGTATTTT
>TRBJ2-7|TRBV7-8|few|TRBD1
CVSSLRAGQDPYEQYF
TGTGTCAGCAGCTTGCGGGCGGGACAGGACCCCTACGAGCAGTACTTC
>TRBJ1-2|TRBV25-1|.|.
CASRATGGYGYTF
TGTGCCAGCAGGGCGACAGGAGGGTATGGCTACACCTTC
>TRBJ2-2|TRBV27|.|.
CASSFYNTGELFF
TGTGCCAGCAGTTTCTACAACACCGGGGAGCTGTTTTTT